The clone carrying this TCR beta chain was observed a single time. This specimen belongs to a study of radiotherapy plus CTLA-4 blockade in lung cancer. Per the germline V gene, CDR1 is SGHRS and CDR2 is YFSETQ. Trimming took off 0 bases at V and 0 bases at J, with 10 bases between the two ends. The CDR3 loop spans 16 amino acids. TCRdb's copy holds only in-frame clones and misses some; the assay was immunoSEQ multiplex PCR. The data hold 53,000 or so clones, with about 72% observed a single time. The chain uses TRBV5-1 and TRBJ1-5; no clear D gene. The material sequenced was peripheral blood, taken from a patient treated with radiotherapy plus ipilimumab. The sequence was collected from a human donor with non-small cell lung cancer who had stable disease on radiotherapy plus ipilimumab. The CDR3 DNA reads TGCGCCAGCAGCTTGGGTGAGACCTTTAGCAATCAGCCCCAGCATTTT. Its translation is CASSLGETFSNQPQHF.